Following are 9 T cell receptor beta chains from one sample sequenced in a study of blood T cell repertoires in COVID-19. Clones were sequenced by immunoSEQ multiplex PCR, and TCRdb holds only the in-frame ones, with some missing. The sample shows around 190,000 clones, approximately 84% of them seen only once. The sample taken for sequencing was PBMCs or T cells enriched from blood (not recorded which). The receptors here all came from a woman under 40 who had recovered from COVID-19.

The chain uses TRBV7-9 and TRBJ1-4; D may be TRBD1 (5 bases). Trimming cost V 5 bases and J 6 bases, with 19 bases left between them. This CDR3 spans 16 amino acids. The germline gives CDR1 SEHNR, CDR2 FQNEAQ (reference sequence). The CDR3 loop is CASSQSGISMDEKLFF. Here the CDR3 DNA reads TGTGCCAGCAGCCAATCAGGGATCTCCATGGATGAAAAACTGTTTTTT.

A single count supports this clone. The chain employs TRBV5-6 and TRBJ2-7, with 10 bases lining up with TRBD2. V trimming: 3 bases; J trimming: 2 bases; junction bases outside the gene matches: 2. Germline lookup yields CDR1 SGHDT and CDR2 YYEEEE. The CDR3 has 14 amino acids. The CDR3 region has the DNA TGTGCCAGCAGCTCTGGACTAGCGGCCTACGAGCAGTACTTC. It is translated as CASSSGLAAYEQYF.

This clone was picked up one time. The V gene is TRBV18, the J gene TRBJ2-7, with D maybe TRBD1 (6 bases). Trimming left V 2 bases short and J 5 bases short, with 7 bases between. CDR1 is KGHSH, CDR2 LQKENI, per germline. The CDR3 has 12 amino acids. CDR3 region: CASSPGTNEQYV. CDR3 sequence (DNA): TGTGCCAGCTCACCAGGGACAAACGAGCAGTACGTC.

V is TRBV5-1 and J is TRBJ2-7, with D possibly TRBD2 on 5 matching bases. Trimming stripped 1 base from V and 0 bases from J, with 11 bases between. The germline V gene encodes CDR1 SGHRS and CDR2 YFSETQ. This CDR3 has 15 residues. The CDR3 nucleotides read TGCGCCAGCAGCTTGAGCGGACTGAACTCCTACGAGCAGTACTTC. It codes for CASSLSGLNSYEQYF.

The chain carries TRBV30 and TRBJ1-1; 9 positions agree with TRBD1. Germline loops: CDR1 GTSNPN, CDR2 SVGIG (reference sequence). V was clipped by 8 bases and J by 2 bases; unmatched bases: 6. The CDR3 spans 13 residues. CDR3 DNA: TGTGCCAGAATACAGGGGGCCAACACTGAAGCTTTCTTT. Translating gives CARIQGANTEAFF.

The chain is built from TRBV6-5 and TRBJ1-2; 7 nucleotides align to TRBD1. The germline V gene encodes CDR1 MNHEY and CDR2 SVGAGI. With 2 bases clipped from V and 8 bases from J, the junction kept 11 bases outside the gene matches. CDR3 length: 15 residues. The CDR3 nucleotides read TGTGCCAGCAGTTACGGAGGGGGCGCTTCGGGAGGCTACACCTTC. Amino acids: CASSYGGGASGGYTF.

The chain recombines TRBV11-2 with TRBJ2-1; TRBD2 aligns across 10 bases. CDR3 size: 17 residues. The J segment lost 0 bases and the V segment lost 5 bases, leaving 7 bases of the junction unmatched. CDR1 and CDR2 (germline): SGHAT, FQNNGV. CDR3 nucleotide sequence: TGTGCCAGCAGCCAGGGACTAGCGACACCCTCCTACAATGAGCAGTTCTTC. Its protein is CASSQGLATPSYNEQFF.

The gene calls are TRBV5-4 and TRBJ1-1; D might be TRBD1 (6 bases). This CDR3 has 14 amino acids. Trimming took 0 bases from V and 4 from J, leaving 10 bases between them. CDR1 and CDR2 from the germline V gene are SGHNT and YYREEE (reference sequence). In DNA, the CDR3 is TGTGCCAGCAGCTTGGTGGGGGGGGCCACTGAAGCTTTCTTT. Translated: CASSLVGGATEAFF.

The genes are TRBV7-9 and TRBJ1-4; the match to TRBD1 covers 9 bases. The ends lost 5 bases at V and 2 bases at J; junction bases unmatched: 6. CDR1 is SEHNR, CDR2 FQNEAQ, per germline (reference sequence). This CDR3 is built from 16 residues. The chain's CDR3 is CASSRGTGSTNEKLFF. Here the CDR3 DNA reads TGTGCCAGCAGCCGCGGGACAGGGTCCACTAATGAAAAACTGTTTTTT.